The 13 T cell receptor beta chains below come from one sample, sequenced in a study of T-cell memory formation after mild COVID-19 (dated by TCRdb to 2020 to 2023). Libraries were made using 5' RACE. The instrument was an Illumina NovaSeq 6000. TCRdb handled the public reads itself, with Q25 trimming in fastp and clone calling in MiXCR, and kept productive beta chains. Entries that share a CDR3 protein sequence are merged under the most common genes and DNA. The sample profile shows fewer than 90,000 distinct CDR3 sequences; approximately 15% of them were found once. The ten most abundant clones make up roughly 33% of the sample. The source material was PBMCs or a T cell subset sorted from them (not recorded which). The receptors derive from an adult woman who had mild COVID-19 (a few samples of this study predate the infection). The sample titles of this study are shuffled in the database, so cell type and time point are left out; the donor was told from shared clones.

This clonotype was seen only a few times. V usage is TRBV4-3 and J usage is TRBJ2-7; 7 nucleotides line up with TRBD2. CDR3 length equals 18 residues. Per germline, CDR1 LGHNA and CDR2 YSLEER. V was pared by 0 bases and J by 3 bases, with 14 bases of the junction left unmatched. CDR3: CASSQDREVGLVIYEQYF. In nucleotides, the CDR3 is TGCGCCAGCAGCCAAGATCGGGAGGTCGGACTCGTTATCTACGAGCAGTACTTC.

As for this clonotype: One base away lies a much larger clone, so this may be a sequencing read error. The chain has TRBV9 and TRBJ2-7, with TRBD1 identical over 7 bases. This CDR3 spans 14 amino acids. Per the germline V gene, CDR1 is SGDLS and CDR2 is YYNGEE. V lost 0 bases to trimming and J lost 2 bases; unmatched junction nucleotides: 2. The DNA for the CDR3 is TGTGCCAGCAGCGTAGGGGACAGCCCCTACGAGCAGTACTTC. Its protein product is CASSVGDSPYEQYF. The whole variable domain, filled in from reference TRBV9 and TRBJ2-7, reads DSGVTQTPKHLITATGQRVTLRCSPRSGDLSVYWYQQSLDQGLQFLIQYYNGEERAKGNILERFSAQQFPDLHSELNLSSLELGDSALYFCASSVGDSPYEQYFGPGTRLTVT.

The V and J genes are TRBV9 and TRBJ2-5; 10 nucleotides line up with TRBD1. The CDR3 has 17 residues. Germline V gene lookup returns CDR1 SGDLS and CDR2 YYNGEE. J gave up 6 bases and V 3 bases, and 14 bases lay outside the gene matches. The CDR3 coding sequence is TGTGCCAGCAGCGCAACGGGGAGTGACAGGGGGCGAAAGACCCAGTACTTC. It encodes CASSATGSDRGRKTQYF.

This clonotype was counted between two and nine times. CDR3 sequence (DNA): TGTGCCAGCAGCTCGCCGGAGGGACAGATAAAAGAGACCCAGTACTTC. It translates to CASSSPEGQIKETQYF. This rearrangement joins TRBV7-8 to TRBJ2-5; TRBD1 might be the D (7 bases). Trimming removed 4 bases from V and 3 bases from J, with 18 bases in between. This CDR3 comprises 16 residues. Germline V gene lookup returns CDR1 SGHVS and CDR2 FQNEAQ.

The CDR3 sequence: CASVLAEPQETQYF. The CDR3 region has the DNA TGCGCCAGCGTATTAGCGGAACCCCAAGAGACCCAGTACTTC. The chain uses TRBV5-1 and TRBJ2-5; perhaps TRBD2 as D (6 bases). The CDR3 is 14 residues long. Germline CDR1 is SGHRS and CDR2 is YFSETQ. The V and J ends lost 7 bases and 1 base respectively, with 14 bases between them.

The chain carries TRBV6-2 or TRBV6-3 and TRBJ1-1; D unclear. The germline CDR1 and CDR2 sequences are MNHEY and SVGEGT. The V and J ends lost 4 bases and 4 bases respectively, with 13 bases between them. This CDR3 region has 14 residues. The CDR3 region is CASSSRPSGTEAFF. In DNA form, the CDR3 reads TGTGCCAGCAGTTCGCGACCCTCGGGCACTGAAGCTTTCTTT.

V is TRBV5-7 and J is TRBJ2-1, with TRBD2 as a possible D gene (6 bases). TRBV5-7 is marked as an open reading frame, function uncertain. CDR3 length equals 15 residues. The V and J ends lost 1 base and 3 bases respectively, with 11 bases between them. CDR3 coding DNA: TGTGCCAGCAGCTTGTTATTAGCGGACTACAATGAGCAGTTCTTC. The encoded protein is CASSLLLADYNEQFF.

The sample holds many counts of this clonotype. This sequence joins TRBV7-9 and TRBJ2-7, with no clear D. Trimming removed 5 bases from V and 3 bases from J, with 14 bases in between. The germline V gene has CDR1 SEHNR and CDR2 FQNEAQ (reference sequence). The CDR3 loop spans 14 amino acids. The CDR3 loop is CASSGETLFYEQYF. CDR3 coding DNA: TGTGCCAGCAGCGGAGAGACCCTTTTCTACGAGCAGTACTTC.

This clonotype was seen a few times. The chain carries TRBV21-1 and TRBJ2-7; the table's TRBD2 call for D was not verified on the DNA. TRBV21-1 represents a pseudogene. The CDR3 contains 15 residues. The CDR3 is CASSCLLVGSYEQYF. The CDR3, as DNA: TGTGCCAGCAGCTGCCTTTTAGTCGGGTCCTACGAGCAGTACTTC.

This clonotype was counted only a few times. V and J are TRBV7-2 and TRBJ2-7; TRBD1 agrees at 7 bases. The germline V gene has CDR1 SGHTA and CDR2 FQGNSA. V trimming: 5 bases; J trimming: 1 base; junction bases outside the gene matches: 11. This CDR3 has 16 residues. CDR3 amino acids: CASSLTGDVPSYEQYF. The CDR3 DNA reads as TGTGCCAGCAGCCTTACAGGGGACGTCCCTTCCTACGAGCAGTACTTC.

V usage is TRBV7-9 and J usage is TRBJ1-1; 8 bases map to TRBD1. V trimming: 4 bases; J trimming: 2 bases; junction bases outside the gene matches: 6. The germline CDR1 and CDR2 sequences are SEHNR and FQNEAQ (reference sequence). The CDR3 extends over 15 amino acids. The CDR3, as DNA: TGTGCCAGCAGCTCAACCGGGACAGGCAACACTGAAGCTTTCTTT. Its protein product is CASSSTGTGNTEAFF.

The sample holds a few counts of this clonotype. This chain links TRBV7-9 with TRBJ2-2, with D unclear. The germline gives CDR1 SEHNR, CDR2 FQNEAQ (reference sequence). Trimming removed 4 bases from V and 1 base from J, with 13 bases in between. The length of the CDR3 is 16 residues. The CDR3: CASSSRRAMNTGELFF. CDR3 nucleotide sequence: TGTGCCAGCAGCTCCAGACGGGCGATGAACACCGGGGAGCTGTTTTTT.

This clonotype was observed a handful of times. This sequence joins TRBV29-1 and TRBJ2-1; 7 positions agree with TRBD2. This CDR3 has 16 residues. CDR1 is SQVTM and CDR2 is ANQGSEA in the germline V gene. Trimming cost V 1 base and J 2 bases; bases outside gene matches: 8. The CDR3 region is CSVEGGGTGPYNEQFF. As DNA, the CDR3 is TGCAGCGTTGAAGGGGGGGGGACTGGCCCCTACAATGAGCAGTTCTTC.